The text below deals with one TCR beta chain. Its antigen is not identified. The data were obtained in a study of T cell responses to AZD1222 COVID-19 vaccine. Study outcomes and limitations: Two doses of AZD1222 preceded a rise in Spike-specific TCR breadth and depth. The donors showed a predominance of white British ancestry and of females, with possible underestimation of clonal diversity.

V lost 4 bases to trimming and J lost 7 bases; unmatched junction nucleotides: 9. In germline, CDR1 is SGHRS, CDR2 YFSETQ. The CDR3 contains 15 residues. Clones were sequenced by immunoSEQ multiplex PCR, and TCRdb holds only the in-frame ones, with some missing. The sample lists approximately 180,000 clones; about 90% were seen once. The input for sequencing was peripheral blood, taken on day 0 of AZD1222 vaccination. The chain employs TRBV5-1 and TRBJ1-3; 9 bases are a match to TRBD1. The TCR was taken from an adult in good health. DNA of the CDR3: TGCGCCAGCAGCCCACACATGGGGACAGGGAACACCATATATTTT. Protein product: CASSPHMGTGNTIYF.